A selection of T cell receptor beta chains follows, all from one sample in a study of shared clonotypes between healthy human individuals. Generated by immunoSEQ multiplex PCR, the TCRdb table keeps only in-frame clones and is missing some. In the table there are about 1.1 million clones, around 78% of which are singletons. What was sequenced was memory CD4+ T cells from PBMCs. These receptors came from a man aged 18 to 35 in good health. Some clones in this sample may be carry-over from other donors' samples. The CDR3 runs from the conserved cysteine through the conserved F or W. D genes are given only for firm matches. For some rows the clone size is stated as once, few or many, or as a class when expanded; others skip it.

d_gene | abundance | j_gene | v_gene | CDR3aa | CDR3nt
. | . | TRBJ2-1 | TRBV18 | CASSPLGDYNNEQFF | TGTGCCAGCTCACCGCTGGGAGACTATAACAATGAGCAGTTCTTC
TRBD1 | few | TRBJ1-5 | TRBV6-1 | CASTGQGRNQPQHF | TGTGCCAGCACGGGACAGGGACGCAATCAGCCCCAGCATTTT
. | once | TRBJ1-1 | TRBV10-1 | CASRADRNTEAFF | TGCGCCAGCAGAGCTGACAGGAACACTGAAGCTTTCTTT
TRBD1 | few | TRBJ1-1 | TRBV19 | CASSMRGRTEAFF | TGTGCCAGTAGTATGAGGGGGCGGACTGAAGCTTTCTTT
TRBD1 | . | TRBJ2-5 | TRBV28 | CASSPGTVETQYF | TGTGCCAGCAGCCCTGGGACAGTGGAGACCCAGTACTTC
TRBD1 | . | TRBJ2-1 | TRBV5-1 | CASSPQGAQYNEQFF | TGCGCCAGCAGCCCACAGGGGGCGCAATACAATGAGCAGTTCTTC
. | . | TRBJ1-2 | TRBV6-1 | CASVGSEPGYTF | TGTGCCAGCGTGGGCAGTGAACCTGGCTACACCTTC
TRBD1 | . | TRBJ1-5 | TRBV2 | CASRGTGQPQHF | TGTGCCAGCAGGGGGACAGGGCAGCCCCAGCATTTT
. | few | TRBJ1-2 | TRBV15 | CATSRDRQSYGYTF | TGTGCCACCAGCAGAGACAGGCAGAGCTATGGCTACACCTTC
TRBD1 | . | TRBJ1-1 | TRBV15 | CATSRPLDRGRKSSKAFF | TGTGCCACCAGCAGACCCCTGGACAGGGGGCGCAAGTCCTCAAAAGCTTTCTTT
TRBD1 | . | TRBJ1-5 | TRBV2 | CASSERQGDQPQHF | TGTGCCAGCAGTGAGAGGCAGGGGGATCAGCCCCAGCATTTT
. | few | TRBJ2-7 | TRBV5-8 | CATTVTNRLYEQYF | TGTGCCACCACGGTGACAAACCGCCTCTACGAGCAGTACTTC
TRBD1 | . | TRBJ2-7 | TRBV11-2 | CASSLDRGSGEQYF | TGTGCCAGCAGCTTAGACAGGGGGAGCGGCGAGCAGTACTTC
TRBD1 | . | TRBJ2-1 | TRBV6-1 | CASSEGQGRQFF | TGTGCCAGCAGTGAAGGACAGGGACGGCAGTTCTTC
TRBD1 | . | TRBJ1-1 | TRBV2 | CASRFSLGQGEMNTEAFF | TGTGCCAGCAGGTTCAGCTTAGGACAGGGGGAGATGAACACTGAAGCTTTCTTT
. | . | TRBJ2-3 | TRBV7-9 | CASSLALGSTDTQYF | TGTGCCAGCAGCTTAGCCTTGGGGAGCACAGATACGCAGTATTTT
. | . | TRBJ2-5 | TRBV7-2 | CASSFGQKETQYF | TGTGCCAGCAGCTTCGGACAGAAAGAGACCCAGTACTTC
. | . | TRBJ2-3 | TRBV2 | CASNSFLPTDTQYF | TGTGCCAGCAATTCGTTCCTACCCACAGATACGCAGTATTTT
TRBD1 | . | TRBJ1-5 | TRBV10-3 | CAISKTGTGEGNQPQHF | TGTGCCATCAGCAAAACCGGGACAGGGGAAGGCAATCAGCCCCAGCATTTT
TRBD2 | . | TRBJ2-7 | TRBV5-1 | CASRGLAGASYEQYF | TGCGCCAGCAGGGGACTAGCGGGGGCCTCCTACGAGCAGTACTTC
. | . | TRBJ2-3 | TRBV5-8 | CASSSSGRTDTQYF | TGTGCCAGCAGCTCTTCTGGGCGCACAGATACGCAGTATTTT
. | . | TRBJ1-2 | TRBV9 | CASSVPGAEGSVEGYTF | TGTGCCAGCAGCGTACCCGGGGCAGAGGGGTCGGTAGAAGGCTACACCTTC
TRBD1 | . | TRBJ1-2 | TRBV11-2 | CASSSTGGRGYTF | TGTGCCAGCAGCTCGACAGGGGGCAGGGGCTACACCTTC
. | few | TRBJ2-3 | TRBV10-3 | CAINTGGGGKADTQYF | TGTGCCATCAACACCGGGGGTGGGGGTAAGGCAGATACGCAGTATTTT
. | . | TRBJ1-3 | TRBV2 | CASRVDGGNTIYF | TGTGCCAGCAGAGTGGACGGCGGAAACACCATATATTTT
. | . | TRBJ1-1 | TRBV6-1 | CASSANGMNTEAFF | TGTGCCAGCAGTGCCAATGGCATGAACACTGAAGCTTTCTTT
TRBD2 | . | TRBJ2-7 | TRBV28 | CASSSPTSGAYEQYF | TGTGCCAGCAGTTCCCCCACTAGCGGAGCCTACGAGCAGTACTTC
. | . | TRBJ2-3 | TRBV7-2 | CASSYFPGLSTDTQYF | TGTGCCAGCAGCTATTTCCCGGGACTTTCCACAGATACGCAGTATTTT
. | . | TRBJ2-5 | TRBV19 | CASSFQGIFQETQYF | TGTGCCAGTAGTTTTCAGGGAATCTTCCAAGAGACCCAGTACTTC